The 22 T cell receptor beta chains given below trace back to one sample, sequenced in a study of OX40 agonist ivuxolimab in advanced cancers. The receptor library was made with the immunoSEQ multiplex PCR assay. TCRdb holds this immuneACCESS table with in-frame rearrangements only. Some clones are missing; in checked studies, unresolved V genes explain under half, and the rest has no known cause. Present in this sample are more than 50,000 clones, around 86% of which were seen just once. The biggest ten clones account for approximately 11% of the sample. Sequenced material: CD4+ or CD8+ T cells sorted from blood, taken in a trial of the OX40 agonist ivuxolimab. These receptors came from an adult with an advanced solid tumor such as melanoma, head and neck, liver or kidney cancer.

The sample holds a few counts of this clone. The gene calls are TRBV6-4 and TRBJ2-1; 13 bases are shared with TRBD2. With 5 bases clipped from V and 6 bases from J, the junction kept 7 bases outside the gene matches. Germline CDR1 MRHNA, CDR2 SNTAGT. This CDR3 spans 16 amino acids. CDR3 DNA sequence: TGTGCCAGCAGTCCCCGGGGGACTAGCGGGGTCAATGAGCAGTTCTTC. This translates into CASSPRGTSGVNEQFF.

The V call is TRBV7-9, the J call TRBJ2-2; tentative D call: TRBD2 (7 bases). The CDR3 runs to 17 residues. Germline CDR1 SEHNR, CDR2 FQNEAQ (reference sequence). The V end lost 5 bases, the J end lost 7 bases, and 23 bases lay between the germline ends. DNA of the CDR3: TGTGCCAGCAGCGGACCCCGATACAGGGAGGGAGGCGGGGAGCTGTTTTTT. Its protein is CASSGPRYREGGGELFF.

The chain is built from TRBV7-9 and TRBJ1-1, with 7 positions matching TRBD1. The V segment lost 2 bases and the J segment 1 base; nucleotides outside the gene matches: 7. CDR3 length: 16 residues. Germline V gene lookup returns CDR1 SEHNR and CDR2 FQNEAQ (reference sequence). The CDR3 DNA follows: TGTGCCAGCAGCTTACTAGACAGGGCCGAGAACACTGAAGCTTTCTTT. Residues: CASSLLDRAENTEAFF.

This sequence joins TRBV27 and TRBJ2-1; D possibly uses TRBD1 or TRBD2 (6 bases each). Trimming removed 2 bases at V and 8 bases at J, with 16 bases between. Germline-derived CDR1 and CDR2 are MNHEY and SMNVEV (reference sequence). This CDR3 has 15 amino acids. The CDR3 here is CASSLGRGGGHEQFF. In nucleotides, the CDR3 is TGTGCCAGCAGTTTAGGCAGGGGAGGAGGCCATGAGCAGTTCTTC.

As regards this clone: Likely a read error: the CDR3 ends without its conserved phenylalanine or tryptophan. The chain combines TRBV5-6 with TRBJ1-6; TRBD1 aligns across 8 bases. Germline lookup yields CDR1 SGHDT and CDR2 YYEEEE. The CDR3 is made up of 14 amino acids. J was trimmed by 9 bases and V by 3 bases; bases with no gene match: 5. The CDR3 DNA reads TGTGCCAGCAGCTGGGGACAGGCCGGTTCACCCCTCCACCTT. It is translated as CASSWGQAGSPLHL.

The chain joins TRBV19 to TRBJ1-5; D might be TRBD1 (6 bases). The germline CDR1 and CDR2 sequences are LNHDA and SQIVND (reference sequence). The V and J ends lost 1 base and 2 bases respectively, with 9 bases between them. CDR3 length: 15 residues. CDR3 DNA: TGTGCCAGTAGTATAGCGGACAGCCGCAATCAGCCCCAGCATTTT. Translating gives CASSIADSRNQPQHF.

The V and J genes are TRBV7-2 and TRBJ2-4; 9 positions match TRBD1. The CDR3 has 16 residues. CDR1 is SGHTA and CDR2 is FQGNSA in the germline V gene. V trimming: 5 bases; J trimming: 9 bases; junction bases outside the gene matches: 14. In DNA form, the CDR3 reads TGTGCCAGCAGCCCCTGGACAGGGGACGAGTTCGGCATTCAGTACTTC. Protein sequence: CASSPWTGDEFGIQYF.

The chain is built from TRBV6-1 and TRBJ2-1; 8 nucleotides agree with TRBD1. The CDR3 has 15 amino acids. The V gene end was trimmed by 3 bases and the J gene end by 4 bases; junction bases not matched to a gene: 5. Germline loops: CDR1 MNHNS, CDR2 SASEGT. The CDR3 is CASSDRDRSYNEQFF. Written as DNA, the CDR3 is TGTGCCAGCAGTGACCGGGACAGGAGTTACAATGAGCAGTTCTTC.

This clone turned up a few times. V is TRBV5-6 and J is TRBJ2-7, with 11 bases fitting TRBD1. Germline V gene sequence: CDR1 SGHDT, CDR2 YYEEEE. The CDR3 is made up of 16 amino acids. The V and J ends lost 0 bases and 6 bases, in that order; junction bases with no gene match: 8. CDR3 amino acids: CASSLGYAGTGGEQYF. CDR3 sequence (DNA): TGTGCCAGCAGCTTGGGTTATGCCGGGACAGGGGGCGAGCAGTACTTC.

About this clone: A junction boundary mismatches the germline segment, possibly from a read error. The chain has TRBV13 and TRBJ2-7; D remains unclear. CDR1 PRHDT and CDR2 FYEKMQ come from the germline V gene (reference sequence). This CDR3 has 14 residues. The CDR3 DNA follows: TGTGCCAGCACCTTAGTACACCACGACTACGAGCAGTACTTC. Its translation is CASTLVHHDYEQYF.

The V call is TRBV6-5, the J call TRBJ2-7, with D possibly being TRBD2 (5 bases). The CDR3 consists of 12 residues. V shed 2 bases and J shed 5 bases, with 7 bases lying between them. The V gene's germline CDR1 is MNHEY and CDR2 SVGAGI. CDR3 DNA: TGTGCCAGCAGTTACCGGGGAAACGAGCAGTACTTC. Translating gives CASSYRGNEQYF.

A few counts support this clone. The V and J genes are TRBV19 and TRBJ1-5; D not certain. Germline CDR1 and CDR2: LNHDA and SQIVND (reference sequence). This CDR3 has 15 amino acids. The ends were cut back, 1 base at V and 1 base at J, with 8 bases in the middle. CDR3 residues: CASSIGGGSNQPQHF. In DNA, the CDR3 is TGTGCCAGTAGTATAGGGGGAGGAAGCAATCAGCCCCAGCATTTT.

This CDR3 reads CASSFDREIPVEQYF. The CDR3 DNA reads TGTGCCAGCAGCTTCGACAGGGAGATCCCAGTCGAGCAGTACTTC. The gene calls are TRBV6-5 and TRBJ2-7, with TRBD1 matching 7 bases. V dropped 6 bases and J dropped 6; count of bases not matched to a gene: 14. CDR3 size: 15 residues. CDR1 is MNHEY and CDR2 is SVGAGI in the germline V gene.

V gene TRBV10-3 combines with J gene TRBJ2-1, with D maybe TRBD2 (5 bases). Germline CDR1 is ENHRY and CDR2 is SYGVKD. The V end was cut by 4 bases, the J end by 3 bases, with 19 bases between. The CDR3 is 17 residues long. CDR3 loop: CAISGGRKGRRYNEQFF. CDR3 nucleotide sequence: TGTGCCATCAGTGGCGGCCGGAAAGGGAGACGCTACAATGAGCAGTTCTTC.

The gene calls are TRBV5-6 and TRBJ1-2; 7 nucleotides agree with TRBD1. The CDR3 loop spans 13 amino acids. Germline V gene sequence: CDR1 SGHDT, CDR2 YYEEEE. V gave up 4 bases and J gave up 4 bases; unmatched junction bases: 4. The CDR3 DNA is TGTGCCAGCAGCCCCTGGACAGGCTATGGCTACACCTTC. This gives the protein CASSPWTGYGYTF.

The J gene is TRBJ1-2, the V gene TRBV11-2, with TRBD1 matching 8 bases. This CDR3 is 16 amino acids long. The germline V gene has CDR1 SGHAT and CDR2 FQNNGV. J gave up 6 bases and V 5 bases, and 14 bases lay outside the gene matches. CDR3: CASSTGDRGRDHGYTF. CDR3 sequence (DNA): TGTGCCAGCAGCACGGGAGACAGGGGCCGAGACCATGGCTACACCTTC.

The gene calls are TRBV28 and TRBJ1-6; no reliable D call. Germline assignment: CDR1 MDHEN and CDR2 SYDVKM. The CDR3 is 15 amino acids. Trimming left V 3 bases short and J 3 bases short, with 9 bases between. CDR3 DNA: TGTGCCAGCAGTTTCTCCCCGAGCTATAATTCACCCCTCCACTTT. Its translation: CASSFSPSYNSPLHF.

The chain carries TRBV19 and TRBJ1-1, with 7 bases that match TRBD1. The CDR3 is 16 amino acids. J was trimmed by 0 bases and V by 5 bases; bases with no gene match: 9. CDR1 is LNHDA, CDR2 SQIVND, per germline (reference sequence). The CDR3 coding sequence is TGTGCCAGTAGTTTCGACAGGGCCCTTCTGAACACTGAAGCTTTCTTT. Amino acid sequence: CASSFDRALLNTEAFF. Full variable domain (remainder filled in from reference TRBV19 and TRBJ1-1): DGGITQSPKYLFRKEGQNVTLSCEQNLNHDAMYWYRQDPGQGLRLIYYSQIVNDFQKGDIAEGYSVSREKKESFPLTVTSAQKNPTAFYLCASSFDRALLNTEAFFGQGTRLTVV.

A few counts support this clone. The J gene is TRBJ2-5, the V gene TRBV5-4; 16 nucleotides match TRBD2. Germline CDR1 SGHNT, CDR2 YYREEE (reference sequence). CDR3 length equals 17 residues. V lost 4 bases and J lost 5; bases outside the gene matches: 8. The CDR3 is CASSPGLAGGLYETQYF. The CDR3 DNA reads as TGTGCCAGCAGCCCGGGACTAGCGGGGGGGCTGTACGAGACCCAGTACTTC.

This chain joins TRBV5-1 and TRBJ1-6; 9 bases are a match to TRBD1. J gave up 3 bases and V 2 bases, and 3 bases lay outside the gene matches. The CDR3 has 16 residues. Germline V gives CDR1 SGHRS, CDR2 YFSETQ. This CDR3 is CASSFTGGVYNSPLHF. CDR3 bases: TGCGCCAGCAGCTTCACAGGGGGCGTCTATAATTCACCCCTCCACTTT.

The rearrangement links TRBV6-5 to TRBJ2-3; maybe TRBD1 (6 bases). Looked up from germline, CDR1 is MNHEY and CDR2 is SVGAGI. Between the trimmed V and J ends, which lost 7 bases and 7 bases, there was a span of 12 bases. The CDR3 length is 12 residues. Written as DNA, the CDR3 is TGTGCCAGCAAAGACCAGGGGTATACGCAGTATTTT. Its translation is CASKDQGYTQYF.

This clone was seen just once. V gene TRBV5-8 combines with J gene TRBJ2-1; D unresolved. Germline V lookup: CDR1 SGHTS, CDR2 YDEGEE. V lost 1 base, J lost 4 bases, and 3 bases lay in between. This CDR3 has 12 residues. In DNA, the CDR3 is TGTGCCAGCAGCTTGTGGTACAATGAGCAGTTCTTC. Its translation is CASSLWYNEQFF.